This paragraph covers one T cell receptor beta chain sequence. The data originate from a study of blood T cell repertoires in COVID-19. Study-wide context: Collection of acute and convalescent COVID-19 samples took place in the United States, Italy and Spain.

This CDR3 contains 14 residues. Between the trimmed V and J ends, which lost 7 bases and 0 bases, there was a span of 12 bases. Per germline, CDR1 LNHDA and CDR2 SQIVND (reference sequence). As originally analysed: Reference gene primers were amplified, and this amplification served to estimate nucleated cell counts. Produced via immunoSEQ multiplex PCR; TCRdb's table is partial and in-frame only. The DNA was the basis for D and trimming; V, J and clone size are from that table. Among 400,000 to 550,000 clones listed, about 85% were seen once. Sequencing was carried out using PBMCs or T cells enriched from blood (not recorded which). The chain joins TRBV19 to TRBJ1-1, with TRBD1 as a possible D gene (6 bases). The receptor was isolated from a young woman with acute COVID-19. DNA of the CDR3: TGTGCCAGTACTACGGACAGATTGAACACTGAAGCTTTCTTT. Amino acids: CASTTDRLNTEAFF.